These 10 T cell receptor beta chains were all obtained from the same sample, sequenced in a study of cytomegalovirus exposure and HLA in healthy donors. The PCR used 60 Vbeta and 13 Jbeta primers. Here immunoSEQ multiplex PCR was the method, and the copy in TCRdb shows in-frame clones only, minus some. Of some 130,000 clones detected, approximately 80% appear once; the ten largest clones hold approximately 3.8%. The specimen sequenced was PBMCs. These receptors were obtained from a male donor in good health and CMV-seronegative.

This sequence joins TRBV29-1 and TRBJ1-5, with a possible D match to TRBD1 (5 bases). Looked up from germline, CDR1 is SQVTM and CDR2 is ANQGSEA. This CDR3 comprises 13 residues. Trimming removed 4 bases from V and 0 bases from J, with 7 bases in between. CDR3 loop: CSVGQTSNQPQHF. The DNA for the CDR3 is TGCAGCGTTGGACAGACTAGCAATCAGCCCCAGCATTTT.

This clone was seen a few times. The chain links TRBV6-5 to TRBJ1-2; possible D gene TRBD1, 5 bases. Trimming stripped 2 bases from V and 7 bases from J, with 17 bases between. The length of the CDR3 is 15 residues. CDR1 is MNHEY, CDR2 SVGAGI, per germline. CDR3 sequence: CASSYPDISLPGYTF. The CDR3 DNA is TGTGCCAGCAGTTACCCGGACATTAGTCTCCCTGGCTACACCTTC.

The chain links TRBV5-6 to TRBJ1-5, with D possibly being TRBD1 (6 bases). The ends were cut back, 4 bases at V and 3 bases at J, with 14 bases in the middle. CDR1 and CDR2 from the germline V gene are SGHDT and YYEEEE. This CDR3 contains 15 residues. The CDR3 sequence: CASSQGHSPNQPQHF. The CDR3 bases are TGTGCCAGCAGCCAGGGACACTCACCCAATCAGCCCCAGCATTTT.

This chain connects TRBV19 to TRBJ2-1; 7 bases are shared with TRBD2. Germline V gene lookup returns CDR1 LNHDA and CDR2 SQIVND (reference sequence). The CDR3 spans 14 residues. The ends lost 7 bases at V and 1 base at J; junction bases unmatched: 4. In nucleotides, the CDR3 is TGTGCCAGTACTGTGGGAGGGTCCTACAATGAGCAGTTCTTC. It encodes CASTVGGSYNEQFF.

This chain joins TRBV6-1 and TRBJ2-2, with TRBD2 matching 13 bases. V shed 6 bases and J 6 bases; nucleotides not matched to a gene: 4. Germline V gene sequence: CDR1 MNHNS, CDR2 SASEGT. The CDR3 has 15 amino acids. CDR3 loop: CASRRTSGGAGELFF. The CDR3 DNA sequence: TGTGCCAGCAGACGGACTAGCGGGGGTGCCGGGGAGCTGTTTTTT.

The genes are TRBV12-5 and TRBJ1-5, with D tentatively TRBD1 (6 bases). CDR1 is LGHNT and CDR2 is FRNRAP in the germline V gene. This CDR3 region has 17 residues. The ends were cut back, 0 bases at V and 1 base at J, with 13 bases in the middle. CDR3 DNA sequence: TGTGCTAGTGGTTTGGTACTCGACAGGAGGAGCAATCAGCCCCAGCATTTT. Its protein is CASGLVLDRRSNQPQHF.

CDR3 sequence: CASSQATGDGYTF. CDR3 coding DNA: TGTGCCAGCAGCCAAGCTACAGGGGACGGCTACACCTTC. V is TRBV4-2 and J is TRBJ1-2; 7 positions agree with TRBD1. The ends lost 1 base at V and 8 bases at J; junction bases unmatched: 4. The CDR3 covers 13 residues. CDR1 and CDR2 from the germline V gene are LGHNA and YNFKEQ.

This clone was observed a single time. The gene calls are TRBV18 and TRBJ2-1; no definite D call. V was cut by 1 base and J by 10 bases, with 8 bases left in between. Per germline, CDR1 KGHSH and CDR2 LQKENI. CDR3 length: 12 amino acids. CDR3 protein: CASSPQPNEQFF. The CDR3 DNA sequence: TGTGCCAGCTCACCACAGCCAAACGAGCAGTTCTTC.

This chain joins TRBV5-1 and TRBJ1-5, with D perhaps TRBD1 (5 bases). Germline-derived CDR1 and CDR2 are SGHRS and YFSETQ. Trimming took 0 bases from V and 3 from J, leaving 10 bases between them. This CDR3 is 15 amino acids long. The CDR3 spells CASSLDDSINQPQHF. The CDR3 DNA follows: TGCGCCAGCAGCTTGGACGACAGTATCAATCAGCCCCAGCATTTT.

J is TRBJ1-3 and V is TRBV7-2, with D perhaps TRBD1 (6 bases). With 1 base removed from V and 7 bases from J, the gap between germline ends came to 14 bases. CDR3 length equals 15 residues. Germline-derived CDR1 and CDR2 are SGHTA and FQGNSA. CDR3 in DNA: TGTGCCAGCAGCTTAGTCTCAGGGGAGGGTAACACCATATATTTT. Translation gives CASSLVSGEGNTIYF.